Following are 16 T cell receptor beta chains from one sample sequenced in a study of molecular identifiers for immune sequencing clone quantification. TCRdb analysed the PCR reads with MiXCR anew, one entry per CDR3 protein. The profile shows hundreds of thousands of distinct CDR3 sequences, about 25% of them singletons. The sample consisted of naive CD8+ T cells from blood, with Jurkat cell RNA spiked in. Subset: FACS-sorted CD8+CD4-CCR7+CD45RA+ naive T cells. Source of these receptors: a human donor in good health. Some libraries in this study had Jurkat cell RNA spiked in.

A few counts support this clonotype. This chain joins TRBV29-1 and TRBJ1-2; D is perhaps TRBD1 (5 bases). V dropped 5 bases and J dropped 5 bases, with 18 bases sitting between them. Germline V gene lookup returns CDR1 SQVTM and CDR2 ANQGSEA. The CDR3 is 14 residues long. CDR3 loop: CSVNGGTASYGYTF. The CDR3 nucleotides are TGCAGCGTTAATGGCGGGACGGCTTCTTATGGCTACACCTTC.

This clonotype was seen a handful of times. J is TRBJ2-7 and V is TRBV13, with D perhaps TRBD1 (6 bases). V was clipped by 3 bases and J by 3 bases, with 15 bases between them. The CDR3 is 15 residues long. Germline V gene lookup returns CDR1 PRHDT and CDR2 FYEKMQ (reference sequence). CDR3 protein: CASSFGLGRGYEQYF. The CDR3 DNA is TGTGCCAGCAGCTTTGGCCTGGGCAGGGGCTACGAGCAGTACTTC. The variable domain in full, completed from reference TRBV13 and TRBJ2-7, reads AAGVIQSPRHLIKEKRETATLKCYPIPRHDTVYWYQQGPGQDPQFLISFYEKMQSDKGSIPDRFSAQQFSDYHSELNMSSLELGDSALYFCASSFGLGRGYEQYFGPGTRLTVT.

This rearrangement joins TRBV14 to TRBJ1-1; 7 nucleotides align to TRBD1. There are 14 residues in the CDR3. Germline V gene sequence: CDR1 SGHDN, CDR2 FVKESK. Germline trimming cut 4 bases from V and 6 bases from J; bases unmatched to any gene: 8. The CDR3 protein is CASSLTGVGAEAFF. For the CDR3, the DNA is TGTGCCAGCAGCCTAACAGGGGTGGGGGCTGAAGCTTTCTTT.

This clonotype has ten or more counts. V and J are TRBV7-9 and TRBJ2-3; tentative D call: TRBD2 (6 bases). The V gene lost 5 bases and the J gene lost 5 bases, with 20 bases spanning the gap. CDR1 SEHNR and CDR2 FQNEAQ come from the germline V gene (reference sequence). CDR3 length: 16 residues. CDR3 sequence reads: CASSPRSGLHRDTQYF. In nucleotides, the CDR3 is TGTGCCAGCAGCCCACGCTCGGGACTCCACAGAGATACGCAGTATTTT.

The chain joins TRBV7-2 to TRBJ1-2, with TRBD1 as a possible D gene (6 bases). In germline, CDR1 is SGHTA, CDR2 FQGNSA. The V end lost 1 base, the J end lost 4 bases, and 10 bases lay between the germline ends. The length of the CDR3 is 14 residues. CDR3 region: CASSLGTAFYGYTF. As DNA, the CDR3 is TGTGCCAGCAGCTTAGGGACAGCCTTCTATGGCTACACCTTC.

Points on this clonotype: A read error may explain this, as a much larger clone is one base away. This chain links TRBV28 with TRBJ2-3; unclear D gene. This CDR3 is built from 15 residues. Germline CDR1 and CDR2: MDHEN and SYDVKM. Here the CDR3 reads CASSLMEYSSDTRYF. As DNA, the CDR3 is TGTGCCAGCAGTTTAATGGAATACAGTTCAGATACGCGGTATTTT.

A remark on this clonotype: The junction differs from germline at one of its ends, possibly a read error. The chain couples TRBV18 to TRBJ2-5; D remains ambiguous. The germline V gene encodes CDR1 KGHSH and CDR2 LQKENI. This CDR3 has 13 amino acids. The CDR3 bases are TGTGCCAGCTCCCCACCGGTTCACGAGACCCAGTCCTTC. This codes for CASSPPVHETQSF.

This clonotype was found a few times. The chain combines TRBV4-1 with TRBJ2-3; TRBD2 matches at 12 bases. The CDR3 runs 18 residues. J was trimmed by 4 bases and V by 4 bases; bases with no gene match: 12. Per the germline V gene, CDR1 is MGHRA and CDR2 is YSYEKL. The CDR3 loop reads CASSRMTSGRGEADTQYF. The CDR3 nucleotides are TGCGCCAGCAGCCGGATGACTAGCGGGAGAGGTGAGGCAGATACGCAGTATTTT.

This clonotype showed up just a few times. This chain links TRBV4-3 with TRBJ2-5; 7 nucleotides align to TRBD1. The CDR3 has 16 residues. J lost 3 bases, V lost 0 bases, and 7 bases had no gene match. CDR1 LGHNA and CDR2 YSLEER come from the germline V gene. CDR3 DNA sequence: TGCGCCAGCAGCCAAGAAGGGGGCCCCGTCAAAGAGACCCAGTACTTC. It specifies CASSQEGGPVKETQYF.

This chain uses TRBV30 with TRBJ2-1; possibly TRBD1 or TRBD2 for D (5 bases each). The CDR3 runs 16 residues. With 2 bases removed from V and 3 bases from J, the gap between germline ends came to 17 bases. The V gene's germline CDR1 is GTSNPN and CDR2 SVGIG (reference sequence). In DNA form, the CDR3 reads TGTGCCTGGAGTTCCTTCCGGGACCGGAACTACAATGAGCAGTTCTTC. Protein: CAWSSFRDRNYNEQFF.

This clonotype was recorded a few times. The gene calls are TRBV4-3 and TRBJ2-3, with 7 bases lining up with TRBD2. The CDR3 contains 19 residues. Per the germline V gene, CDR1 is LGHNA and CDR2 is YSLEER. The V and J ends lost 0 bases and 0 bases, in that order; junction bases with no gene match: 12. CDR3 protein: CASSQDSGPPVPSTDTQYF. Here the CDR3 DNA reads TGCGCCAGCAGCCAAGATAGCGGGCCGCCAGTTCCTAGCACAGATACGCAGTATTTT.

This chain joins TRBV5-4 and TRBJ1-6; TRBD1 agrees at 7 bases. Germline CDR1 SGHNT, CDR2 YYREEE (reference sequence). After removal of 4 bases from V and 0 bases from J, the junction contained 4 bases not matched to a gene. The CDR3 runs 16 residues. The CDR3, as DNA: TGTGCCAGCAGCCGACAGGGAGCCTCCTATAATTCACCCCTCCACTTT. Translating gives CASSRQGASYNSPLHF.

To note about this clonotype: A much larger clone lies a single base off, so this may be a read error. V usage is TRBV10-3 and J usage is TRBJ2-3, with D perhaps being TRBD1 or TRBD2 (5 bases each). CDR1 is ENHRY and CDR2 is SYGVKD in the germline V gene. V lost 1 base, J lost 2 bases, and 7 bases lay in between. This CDR3 is built from 14 residues. The CDR3 loop reads CAISEWGFTDTQYF. The CDR3 DNA sequence: TGTGCCATCAGTGAGTGGGGGTTCACAGATACGCAGTATTTT.

The chain joins TRBV15 to TRBJ2-1, with 7 bases that match TRBD2. Germline V lookup: CDR1 LNHNV, CDR2 YYDKDF (reference sequence). The CDR3 spans 15 residues. J was trimmed by 6 bases and V by 1 base; bases with no gene match: 6. The CDR3 sequence: CATSRGVGRSNEQFF. Written as DNA, the CDR3 is TGTGCCACCAGCAGAGGTGTCGGGAGGAGCAATGAGCAGTTCTTC.

In this sample, this clonotype turned up many times. The chain couples TRBV2 to TRBJ2-7; D possibly corresponds to TRBD2 (6 bases). Germline V gene sequence: CDR1 SNHLY, CDR2 FYNNEI. Trimming stripped 6 bases from V and 6 bases from J, with 12 bases between. This CDR3 has 12 amino acids. This CDR3 reads CASRRDSGEQYF. The CDR3, as DNA: TGTGCCAGCAGGAGGGACTCCGGCGAGCAGTACTTC.

About this clonotype itself: This may arise from a read error, as a much more abundant clone is one base away. This rearrangement joins TRBV29-1 to TRBJ2-2, with 8 bases lining up with TRBD2. Germline-derived CDR1 and CDR2 are SQVTM and ANQGSEA. There are 15 residues in the CDR3. The V gene end was trimmed by 7 bases and the J gene end by 3 bases; junction bases not matched to a gene: 10. DNA of the CDR3: TGCAGCGCCGGACCAGCGGGAGTTTACACCGGGGAGCTGTTTTTT. It translates to CSAGPAGVYTGELFF.